These 27 T cell receptor beta chains originate from one sample sequenced in a study of T cell responses to AZD1222 COVID-19 vaccine (dated by TCRdb to the early 2020s). Library preparation employed the immunoSEQ multiplex PCR assay. As stored in TCRdb, this immuneACCESS dataset retains in-frame rearrangements with V and J assigned. A fraction of the clones does not appear; measured against another copy, unresolved V genes explain less than half of the discrepancy, and the remainder lacks a known reason. The sample data list some 40,000 clones, and 88% of these were observed just once. The top ten constitute roughly a quarter of the sample. The sample's time point label is to be understood as: about 28 days (+/-7) after the second vaccine dose. What this sample's treatment or condition label stands for: meningococcal conjugate vaccine given as trial control. Sequencing used peripheral blood, obtained 28 days after the second dose of the MenACWY control vaccine. The receptors originated from an adult who received the MenACWY meningococcal vaccine as a control.

The chain links TRBV11-3 to TRBJ2-7; D call uncertain. The length of the CDR3 is 13 residues. Germline CDR1 is SGHNT and CDR2 is YENEEA. With 0 bases removed from V and 4 bases from J, the gap between germline ends came to 7 bases. The CDR3 DNA reads as TGTGCCAGCAGCTTAGAGGGCGGATACGAGCAGTACTTC. As protein: CASSLEGGYEQYF.

The V gene is TRBV3-1 (or the pseudogene TRBV3-2), the J gene TRBJ2-1, with 8 bases identical to TRBD2. The length of the CDR3 is 16 residues. V lost 4 bases and J lost 4; bases outside the gene matches: 9. Germline CDR1 is LGHDT and CDR2 is YNNKEL (reference sequence). CDR3 coding DNA: TGTGCCAGCAGCCCCCCAGGCGGGAGGTTTTACAATGAGCAGTTCTTC. Its translation is CASSPPGGRFYNEQFF.

Only one count was recorded for this clone. This chain uses TRBV5-5 with TRBJ1-3; 7 positions match TRBD1. The germline gives CDR1 SGHKS, CDR2 YYEKEE (reference sequence). V dropped 4 bases and J dropped 6; count of bases not matched to a gene: 16. CDR3 length equals 17 residues. DNA for the CDR3: TGTGCCAGCAGCCCCCTCTCGAACAGGGGAGGAAAAAACACCATATATTTT. Translation: CASSPLSNRGGKNTIYF.

This sequence joins TRBV4-1 and TRBJ1-2; D is possibly TRBD1 (6 bases). Trimming took 3 bases from V and 7 from J, leaving 15 bases between them. Germline CDR1 and CDR2: MGHRA and YSYEKL. This CDR3 has 14 amino acids. Here the CDR3 DNA reads TGCGCCAGCAGCCAGGCTGGGGGGGGCGGTGGCTACACCTTC. The encoded protein is CASSQAGGGGGYTF.

The V call is TRBV6-4, the J call TRBJ2-1; possibly TRBD1 for D (6 bases). CDR3 size: 14 residues. The V end lost 1 base, the J end lost 13 bases, and 17 bases lay between the germline ends. CDR1 and CDR2 (germline): MRHNA, SNTAGT. The CDR3 DNA reads as TGTGCCAGCAGTGACTTGAGGGGGAACAGGGAACAGTTCTTC. Its protein is CASSDLRGNREQFF.

The chain has TRBV29-1 and TRBJ1-4; D is uncertain. The CDR3 spans 15 residues. Trimming removed 4 bases at V and 3 bases at J, with 15 bases between. Looked up from germline, CDR1 is SQVTM and CDR2 is ANQGSEA. CDR3 sequence: CSVGGGSGANEKLFF. In nucleotides, the CDR3 is TGCAGCGTTGGGGGAGGGAGTGGGGCTAATGAAAAACTGTTTTTT.

The J gene is TRBJ2-7, the V gene TRBV10-3; unclear D gene. Germline CDR1 and CDR2: ENHRY and SYGVKD. Trimming pared 10 bases from V and 2 bases from J, leaving 15 bases between. The CDR3 has 13 residues. The chain's CDR3 is CATTGRSTYEQYF. The CDR3 DNA reads TGTGCCACGACTGGCAGGTCAACCTACGAGCAGTACTTC.

The chain combines TRBV6-4 with TRBJ2-7; D perhaps matches TRBD2 (6 bases). The V end was cut by 6 bases, the J end by 5 bases, with 11 bases between. Germline V gene sequence: CDR1 MRHNA, CDR2 SNTAGT. This CDR3 comprises 12 residues. The CDR3 is CASRRLGHEQYF. In nucleotides, the CDR3 is TGTGCCAGCAGAAGACTAGGTCACGAGCAGTACTTC.

This chain links TRBV5-6 with TRBJ2-1, with D possibly being TRBD2 (6 bases). The CDR3 consists of 15 residues. The V end lost 3 bases, the J end lost 8 bases, and 18 bases lay between the germline ends. Germline V gene data show CDR1 as SGHDT and CDR2 as YYEEEE. The CDR3 spells CASSSRLVIIHEQFF. In DNA form, the CDR3 reads TGTGCCAGCAGCTCCAGACTAGTAATTATCCATGAGCAGTTCTTC.

The rearrangement links TRBV6-5 to TRBJ2-3; the D gene is possibly TRBD1 (5 bases). Between the trimmed V and J ends, which lost 4 bases and 0 bases, there was a span of 11 bases. CDR1 MNHEY and CDR2 SVGAGI come from the germline V gene. The CDR3 loop spans 15 amino acids. This CDR3 is CASSSMTVSTDTQYF. Written as DNA, the CDR3 is TGTGCCAGCAGTTCCATGACAGTTAGCACAGATACGCAGTATTTT.

The J gene is TRBJ2-1, the V gene TRBV6-5; 10 bases align to TRBD1. The CDR3 loop spans 15 amino acids. Germline assignment: CDR1 MNHEY and CDR2 SVGAGI. V lost 6 bases to trimming and J lost 2 bases; unmatched junction nucleotides: 4. The CDR3 loop reads CASSPGTGAYNEQFF. The CDR3 nucleotides are TGTGCCAGCAGCCCCGGGACAGGGGCCTACAATGAGCAGTTCTTC.

This sequence joins TRBV9 and TRBJ2-5, with a possible D match to TRBD1 (6 bases). The CDR3 extends over 15 amino acids. From germline, CDR1 is SGDLS and CDR2 YYNGEE. Trimming took 0 bases from V and 2 from J, leaving 11 bases between them. The CDR3 loop is CASSVGTVKQETQYF. As DNA, the CDR3 is TGTGCCAGCAGCGTAGGGACAGTTAAACAAGAGACCCAGTACTTC.

This clone occurred once. The rearrangement links TRBV18 to TRBJ1-2, with D maybe TRBD1 (5 bases). The V gene lost 4 bases and the J gene lost 4 bases, with 10 bases spanning the gap. The CDR3 contains 13 residues. Germline CDR1 is KGHSH and CDR2 is LQKENI. CDR3 DNA: TGTGCCAGCTCACGCACAGGTTCCTATGGCTACACCTTC. Its protein product is CASSRTGSYGYTF.

About this clone: One end of the junction is discordant with germline, which a read error may explain. This chain joins TRBV6-1 and TRBJ1-1; a weak D match, TRBD1 (6 bases). Per the germline V gene, CDR1 is MNHNS and CDR2 is SASEGT. This CDR3 spans 14 amino acids. The CDR3 nucleotides read TGTGCCAGCAGGGAAGGGGGACTGAACACTGAAGCTTTCTTT. As protein: CASREGGLNTEAFF.

The chain employs TRBV18 and TRBJ2-3, with D possibly TRBD2 on 5 matching bases. CDR1 and CDR2 from the germline V gene are KGHSH and LQKENI. CDR3 size: 13 residues. V lost 0 bases and J lost 5, with 6 bases in between. CDR3 in amino acids: CASSPPGRDTQYF. The DNA for the CDR3 is TGTGCCAGCTCACCACCGGGGAGAGATACGCAGTATTTT.

This rearrangement joins TRBV6-5 to TRBJ2-7; weak D call: TRBD1 (6 bases). The V gene's germline CDR1 is MNHEY and CDR2 SVGAGI. V dropped 2 bases and J dropped 4 bases, with 15 bases sitting between them. The CDR3 spans 15 residues. The chain's CDR3 is CASSYGDIGEYEQYF. The CDR3 region has the DNA TGTGCCAGCAGTTACGGGGACATTGGAGAGTACGAGCAGTACTTC.

This chain uses TRBV7-2 with TRBJ1-2; tentative D call: TRBD1 (5 bases). Germline V gives CDR1 SGHTA, CDR2 FQGNSA. The CDR3 is 16 residues long. With 2 bases removed from V and 0 bases from J, the gap between germline ends came to 13 bases. The CDR3 reads CASSLFLRGPNYGYTF. The CDR3 DNA follows: TGTGCCAGCAGCTTATTTTTAAGGGGCCCTAACTATGGCTACACCTTC.

V usage is TRBV15 and J usage is TRBJ2-7; 10 positions agree with TRBD2. With 1 base clipped from V and 1 base from J, the junction kept 1 base outside the gene matches. CDR1 is LNHNV and CDR2 is YYDKDF in the germline V gene (reference sequence). This CDR3 has 15 residues. CDR3: CATSRVLAGSYEQYF. In nucleotides, the CDR3 is TGTGCCACCAGCAGAGTACTAGCGGGGTCCTACGAGCAGTACTTC. The full variable domain, rest sourced from reference TRBV15 and TRBJ2-7, is DAMVIQNPRYQVTQFGKPVTLSCSQTLNHNVMYWYQQKSSQAPKLLFHYYDKDFNNEADTPDNFQSRRPNTSFCFLDIRSPGLGDTAMYLCATSRVLAGSYEQYFGPGTRLTVT.

V gene TRBV4-2 combines with J gene TRBJ2-7; D gene unclear. Germline CDR1 is LGHNA and CDR2 is YNFKEQ. The CDR3 contains 14 residues. Deletions cut 0 bases from V and 6 bases from J, with 12 bases between. CDR3 in amino acids: CASSQELGTREQYF. The CDR3 coding sequence is TGTGCCAGCAGCCAAGAATTAGGCACCCGCGAGCAGTACTTC.

J is TRBJ2-2 and V is TRBV6-5; no clear D gene. Germline loops: CDR1 MNHEY, CDR2 SVGAGI. The CDR3 extends over 14 amino acids. Trimming removed 2 bases from V and 6 bases from J, with 10 bases in between. Here the CDR3 DNA reads TGTGCCAGCAGTTACAATCCTGAAGCCGGGGAGCTGTTTTTT. Protein product: CASSYNPEAGELFF.

The gene calls are TRBV3-1 (or the pseudogene TRBV3-2) and TRBJ2-1; no reliable D call. The CDR3 spans 12 residues. CDR1 is LGHDT, CDR2 YNNKEL, per germline (reference sequence). V dropped 4 bases and J dropped 3 bases, with 4 bases sitting between them. Here the CDR3 reads CASSRFYNEQFF. The CDR3, as DNA: TGTGCCAGCAGCCGTTTCTACAATGAGCAGTTCTTC.

The V call is TRBV30, the J call TRBJ2-7; TRBD1 or TRBD2 may be the D gene (5 bases each). Germline CDR1 and CDR2: GTSNPN and SVGIG (reference sequence). The CDR3 has 11 amino acids. V dropped 3 bases and J dropped 5 bases, with 8 bases sitting between them. This chain's CDR3 is CAWRGVDEQYF. DNA for the CDR3: TGTGCCTGGAGGGGGGTCGACGAGCAGTACTTC. The complete variable domain, with remaining parts taken from reference TRBV30 and TRBJ2-7, reads SQTIHQWPATLVQPVGSPLSLECTVEGTSNPNLYWYRQAAGRGLQLLFYSVGIGQISSEVPQNLSASRPQDRQFILSSKKLLLSDSGFYLCAWRGVDEQYFGPGTRLTVT.

This chain connects TRBV24-1 to TRBJ2-2; D is undetermined. CDR3 length equals 13 residues. V was trimmed by 7 bases and J by 0 bases, leaving 5 bases between them. CDR1 KGHDR and CDR2 SFDVKD come from the germline V gene. Here the CDR3 reads CATRDPNTGELFF. The CDR3 DNA reads as TGTGCCACCAGGGACCCGAACACCGGGGAGCTGTTTTTT.

This chain connects TRBV27 to TRBJ2-1, with TRBD2 identical over 10 bases. CDR3 size: 20 residues. The germline gives CDR1 MNHEY, CDR2 SMNVEV (reference sequence). With V trimmed by 0 bases and J by 7 bases, 18 bases remained unmatched. CDR3 bases: TGTGCCAGCAGTTTATCGGGTCCAGGAGCGGGAGGGCCCTCTAGAAATGAGCAGTTCTTC. This sequence encodes CASSLSGPGAGGPSRNEQFF.

The chain combines TRBV2 with TRBJ2-1, with TRBD2 identical over 12 bases. There are 14 residues in the CDR3. The germline gives CDR1 SNHLY, CDR2 FYNNEI. The V segment lost 6 bases and the J segment 4 bases; nucleotides outside the gene matches: 1. CDR3: CASRTSGRYNEQFF. DNA for the CDR3: TGTGCCAGCAGGACTAGCGGGAGATACAATGAGCAGTTCTTC.

The chain links TRBV7-9 to TRBJ2-7, with 9 bases fitting TRBD2. J lost 3 bases, V lost 5 bases, and 11 bases had no gene match. CDR1 and CDR2 (germline): SEHNR, FQNEAQ (reference sequence). The CDR3 runs 16 residues. This CDR3 is CASSPPGTSSIYEQYF. The CDR3 DNA sequence: TGTGCCAGCAGCCCCCCCGGGACTAGCTCTATCTACGAGCAGTACTTC.

This clone was seen a single time. This rearrangement joins TRBV29-1 to TRBJ2-7, with a possible D match to TRBD1 (5 bases). With 6 bases removed from V and 2 bases from J, the gap between germline ends came to 11 bases. The CDR3 has 12 amino acids. Germline CDR1 is SQVTM and CDR2 is ANQGSEA. The CDR3: CSVATGPYEQYF. The CDR3 nucleotides read TGCAGCGTCGCTACAGGTCCCTACGAGCAGTACTTC.